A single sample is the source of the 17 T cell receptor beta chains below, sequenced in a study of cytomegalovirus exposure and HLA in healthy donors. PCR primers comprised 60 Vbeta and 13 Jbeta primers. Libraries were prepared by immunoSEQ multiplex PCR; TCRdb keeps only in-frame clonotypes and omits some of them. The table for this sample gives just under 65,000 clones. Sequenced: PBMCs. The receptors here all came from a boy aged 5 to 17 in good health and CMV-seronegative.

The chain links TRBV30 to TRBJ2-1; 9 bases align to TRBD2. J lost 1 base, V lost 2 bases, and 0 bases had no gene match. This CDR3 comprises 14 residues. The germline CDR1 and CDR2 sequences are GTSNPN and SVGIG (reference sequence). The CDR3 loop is CAWSLAGSYNEQFF. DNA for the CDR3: TGTGCCTGGAGTCTAGCGGGGTCCTACAATGAGCAGTTCTTC. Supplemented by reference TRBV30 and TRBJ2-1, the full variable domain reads SQTIHQWPATLVQPVGSPLSLECTVEGTSNPNLYWYRQAAGRGLQLLFYSVGIGQISSEVPQNLSASRPQDRQFILSSKKLLLSDSGFYLCAWSLAGSYNEQFFGPGTRLTVL.

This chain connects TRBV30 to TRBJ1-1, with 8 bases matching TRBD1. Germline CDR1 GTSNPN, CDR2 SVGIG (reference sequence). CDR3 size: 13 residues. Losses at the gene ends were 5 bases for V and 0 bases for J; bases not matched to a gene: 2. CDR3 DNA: TGTGCCTGGGGGACAGGTATGAACACTGAAGCTTTCTTT. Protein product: CAWGTGMNTEAFF.

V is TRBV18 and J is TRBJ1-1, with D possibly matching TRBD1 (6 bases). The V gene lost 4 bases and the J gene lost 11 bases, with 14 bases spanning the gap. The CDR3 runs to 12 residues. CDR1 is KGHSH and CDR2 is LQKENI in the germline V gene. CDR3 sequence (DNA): TGTGCCAGCTCACTGCCAGGGGCCGAGGCTTTCTTT. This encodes CASSLPGAEAFF.

The CDR3 coding sequence is TGCGGGACTAGCGGGGGAGAGACCCAGTACTTC. Translated, it gives CGTSGGETQYF. The V call is TRBV20-1, the J call TRBJ2-5, with TRBD2 matching over 14 bases. Germline V gene data show CDR1 as DFQATT and CDR2 as SNEGSKA (reference sequence). The CDR3 runs to 11 residues.

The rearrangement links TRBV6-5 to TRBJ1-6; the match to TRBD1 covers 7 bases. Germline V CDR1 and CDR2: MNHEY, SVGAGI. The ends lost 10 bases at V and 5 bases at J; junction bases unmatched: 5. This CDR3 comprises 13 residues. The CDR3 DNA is TGTGCCACCCAAACAGGGGATAATTCACCCCTCCACTTT. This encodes CATQTGDNSPLHF.

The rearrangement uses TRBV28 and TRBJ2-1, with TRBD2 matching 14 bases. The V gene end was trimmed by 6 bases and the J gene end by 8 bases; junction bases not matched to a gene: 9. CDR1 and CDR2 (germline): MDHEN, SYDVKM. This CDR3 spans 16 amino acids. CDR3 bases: TGTGCCAGCAGCCTACGCAGGACTAGCGGGAGGCATGAGCAGTTCTTC. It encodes CASSLRRTSGRHEQFF.

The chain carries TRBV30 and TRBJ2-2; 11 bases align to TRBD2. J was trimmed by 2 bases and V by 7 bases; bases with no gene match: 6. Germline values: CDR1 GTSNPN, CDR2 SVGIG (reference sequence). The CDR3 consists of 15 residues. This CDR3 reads CASLAGGPNTGELFF. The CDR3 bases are TGTGCCTCCCTAGCGGGAGGCCCCAACACCGGGGAGCTGTTTTTT.

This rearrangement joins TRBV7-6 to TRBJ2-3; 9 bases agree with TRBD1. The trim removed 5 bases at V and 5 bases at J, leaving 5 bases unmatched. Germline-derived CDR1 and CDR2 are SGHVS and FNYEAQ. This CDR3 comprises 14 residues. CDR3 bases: TGTGCCAGCAGCCCCCGGGGACAGGGAGATACGCAGTATTTT. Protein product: CASSPRGQGDTQYF.

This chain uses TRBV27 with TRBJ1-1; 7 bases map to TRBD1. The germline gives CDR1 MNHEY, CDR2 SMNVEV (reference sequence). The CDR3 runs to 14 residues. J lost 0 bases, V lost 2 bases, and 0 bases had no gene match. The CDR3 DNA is TGTGCCAGCAGTTTAGGGACAGTGAACACTGAAGCTTTCTTT. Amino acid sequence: CASSLGTVNTEAFF.

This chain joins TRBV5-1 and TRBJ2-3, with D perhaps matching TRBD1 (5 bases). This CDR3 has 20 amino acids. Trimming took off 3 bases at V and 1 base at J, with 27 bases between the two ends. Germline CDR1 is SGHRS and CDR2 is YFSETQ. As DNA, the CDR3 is TGCGCCAGCAGCTATCCACGTAATATAACGACAGTTCGCCGCACAGATACGCAGTATTTT. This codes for CASSYPRNITTVRRTDTQYF.

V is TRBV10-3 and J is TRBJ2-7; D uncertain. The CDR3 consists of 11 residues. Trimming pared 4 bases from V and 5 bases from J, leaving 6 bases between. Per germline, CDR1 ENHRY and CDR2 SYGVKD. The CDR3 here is CAISGQNEQYF. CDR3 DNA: TGTGCCATCAGTGGGCAGAACGAGCAGTACTTC.

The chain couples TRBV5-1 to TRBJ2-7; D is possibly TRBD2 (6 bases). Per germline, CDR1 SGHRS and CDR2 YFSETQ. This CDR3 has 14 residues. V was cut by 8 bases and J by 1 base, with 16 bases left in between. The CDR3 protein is CARGLAGKSYEQYF. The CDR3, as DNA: TGCGCCAGGGGACTCGCAGGTAAATCCTACGAGCAGTACTTC.

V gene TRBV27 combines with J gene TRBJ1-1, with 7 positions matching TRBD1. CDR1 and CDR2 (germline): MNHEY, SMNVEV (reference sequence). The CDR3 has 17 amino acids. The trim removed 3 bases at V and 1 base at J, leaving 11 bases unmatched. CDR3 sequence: CASSFQIRQGTNTEAFF. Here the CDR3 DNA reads TGTGCCAGCAGTTTCCAAATTCGACAGGGAACGAACACTGAAGCTTTCTTT.

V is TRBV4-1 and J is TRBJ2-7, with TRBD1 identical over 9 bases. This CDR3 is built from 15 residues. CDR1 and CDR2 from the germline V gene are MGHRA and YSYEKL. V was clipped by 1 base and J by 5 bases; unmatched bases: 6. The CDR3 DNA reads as TGCGCCAGCAGCCAAGGGGACAGGGACAGGGACGAGCAGTACTTC. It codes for CASSQGDRDRDEQYF.

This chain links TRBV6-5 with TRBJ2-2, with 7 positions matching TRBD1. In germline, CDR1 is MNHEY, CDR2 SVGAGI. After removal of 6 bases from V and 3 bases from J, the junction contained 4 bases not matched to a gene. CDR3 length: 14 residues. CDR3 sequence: CASRKTGDTGELFF. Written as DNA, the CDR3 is TGTGCCAGCAGAAAAACAGGGGACACCGGGGAGCTGTTTTTT.

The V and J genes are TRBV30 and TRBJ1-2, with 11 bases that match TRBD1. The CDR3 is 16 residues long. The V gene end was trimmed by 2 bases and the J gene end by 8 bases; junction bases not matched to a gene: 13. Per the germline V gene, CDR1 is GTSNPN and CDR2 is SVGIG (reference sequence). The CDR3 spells CAWSTRTGGAYGGYTF. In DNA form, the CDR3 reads TGTGCCTGGAGTACCAGGACAGGGGGCGCGTATGGCGGCTACACCTTC. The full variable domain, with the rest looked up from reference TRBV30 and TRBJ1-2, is SQTIHQWPATLVQPVGSPLSLECTVEGTSNPNLYWYRQAAGRGLQLLFYSVGIGQISSEVPQNLSASRPQDRQFILSSKKLLLSDSGFYLCAWSTRTGGAYGGYTFGSGTRLTVV.

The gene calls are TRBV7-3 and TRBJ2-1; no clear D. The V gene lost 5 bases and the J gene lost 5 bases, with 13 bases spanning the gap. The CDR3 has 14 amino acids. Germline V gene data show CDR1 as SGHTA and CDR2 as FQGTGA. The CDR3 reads CASSGSGADNEQFF. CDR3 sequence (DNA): TGTGCCAGCAGCGGATCCGGAGCCGACAATGAGCAGTTCTTC.